The 19 T cell receptor beta chains reported below all come from one sample, sequenced in a study of cytomegalovirus exposure and HLA in healthy donors. Generated by immunoSEQ multiplex PCR, the TCRdb table keeps only in-frame clones and is missing some. The sample records fewer than 150,000 clones, 88% being singletons. The sequencing sample was made of PBMCs. The receptors shown here come from a man between 25 and 39 years old in good health and CMV-seronegative.

The chain is built from TRBV11-2 and TRBJ2-4, with no clear D. This CDR3 spans 12 amino acids. Trimming removed 0 bases from V and 13 bases from J, with 10 bases in between. The germline gives CDR1 SGHAT, CDR2 FQNNGV. CDR3 residues: CASSLDRILQYF. The DNA of the CDR3 is TGTGCCAGCAGCTTAGACAGAATCCTCCAGTACTTC.

V gene TRBV29-1 combines with J gene TRBJ2-1; 8 positions agree with TRBD2. The length of the CDR3 is 14 residues. Germline-derived CDR1 and CDR2 are SQVTM and ANQGSEA. V lost 7 bases, J lost 0 bases, and 5 bases stayed unmatched. This CDR3 is CSEVSGSSYNEQFF. DNA of the CDR3: TGCAGCGAAGTCAGCGGGAGCTCCTACAATGAGCAGTTCTTC.

The rearrangement uses TRBV5-5 and TRBJ2-5; 9 bases are a match to TRBD1. The CDR3 contains 14 residues. Per the germline V gene, CDR1 is SGHKS and CDR2 is YYEKEE (reference sequence). The V segment lost 4 bases and the J segment 9 bases; nucleotides outside the gene matches: 10. The CDR3 reads CASSPYRGLGAQYF. CDR3 sequence (DNA): TGTGCCAGCAGCCCTTACAGGGGGCTGGGGGCCCAGTACTTC. The whole variable domain, filled in from reference TRBV5-5 and TRBJ2-5, reads DAGVTQSPTHLIKTRGQQVTLRCSPISGHKSVSWYQQVLGQGPQFIFQYYEKEERGRGNFPDRFSARQFPNYSSELNVNALLLGDSALYLCASSPYRGLGAQYFGPGTRLLVL.

The chain has TRBV27 and TRBJ2-7; D is ambiguous. The CDR3 consists of 15 residues. Trimming stripped 3 bases from V and 3 bases from J, with 15 bases between. Germline V gives CDR1 MNHEY, CDR2 SMNVEV (reference sequence). DNA for the CDR3: TGTGCCAGCAGTTTGTCTGTTATAACACACTACGAGCAGTACTTC. Protein: CASSLSVITHYEQYF.

The chain recombines TRBV6-1 with TRBJ2-7; TRBD1 aligns across 9 bases. Germline CDR1 MNHNS, CDR2 SASEGT. V trimming: 6 bases; J trimming: 12 bases; junction bases outside the gene matches: 18. CDR3 length equals 15 residues. The CDR3 is CASSPTTGGVWVRYF. CDR3 DNA sequence: TGTGCCAGCAGCCCCACGACAGGGGGGGTATGGGTACGGTACTTC.

V is TRBV4-1 and J is TRBJ2-5; 13 bases line up with TRBD2. V lost 4 bases and J lost 4; bases outside the gene matches: 12. The CDR3 runs to 18 residues. In germline, CDR1 is MGHRA, CDR2 YSYEKL. The CDR3 region is CASSPRTSGSGLGETQYF. The CDR3 DNA reads as TGCGCCAGCAGCCCGAGGACTAGCGGGAGTGGGCTGGGAGAGACCCAGTACTTC.

In its sample, this clone was seen a few times. This chain joins TRBV5-6 and TRBJ2-7; no firm D call. Germline assignment: CDR1 SGHDT and CDR2 YYEEEE. V was cut by 3 bases and J by 0 bases, with 7 bases left in between. This CDR3 spans 13 amino acids. CDR3 in amino acids: CASSSTFSYEQYF. For the CDR3, the DNA is TGTGCCAGCAGCTCGACATTCTCCTACGAGCAGTACTTC. The entire variable domain, with the rest obtained from reference TRBV5-6 and TRBJ2-7, is as follows: DAGVTQSPTHLIKTRGQQVTLRCSPKSGHDTVSWYQQALGQGPQFIFQYYEEEERQRGNFPDRFSGHQFPNYSSELNVNALLLGDSALYLCASSSTFSYEQYFGPGTRLTVT.

The chain joins TRBV4-1 to TRBJ2-1; TRBD1 agrees at 7 bases. J was trimmed by 5 bases and V by 1 base; bases with no gene match: 20. Germline V gene data show CDR1 as MGHRA and CDR2 as YSYEKL. The length of the CDR3 is 20 residues. This CDR3 is CASSQGWQGESSNPDNEQFF. DNA of the CDR3: TGCGCCAGCAGCCAAGGGTGGCAGGGGGAGTCTAGCAATCCCGACAATGAGCAGTTCTTC.

The rearrangement joins TRBV27 to TRBJ2-4; the D gene is possibly TRBD1 (5 bases). Germline CDR1 MNHEY, CDR2 SMNVEV (reference sequence). Trimming shortened V by 3 bases and J by 1 base, and 7 bases separated the two germline ends. This CDR3 comprises 14 residues. The CDR3 nucleotides read TGTGCCAGCAGTTTCTCAGGGGCCAAAAACATTCAGTACTTC. Encoded protein: CASSFSGAKNIQYF.

With regard to this clone: The same CDR3 arises from other DNA sequences in this sample as well. In nucleotides, the CDR3 is TGTGCCAGCAGTGTGGGAGGGCCGTCGGGGGAGACCCAGTACTTC. Translated: CASSVGGPSGETQYF. This chain connects TRBV6-1 to TRBJ2-5; 7 bases are a match to TRBD2. The CDR3 spans 15 residues. The germline V gene has CDR1 MNHNS and CDR2 SASEGT. Trimming cost V 4 bases and J 5 bases; bases outside gene matches: 10.

The chain joins TRBV10-3 to TRBJ2-7; 7 bases align to TRBD2. Germline V gene data show CDR1 as ENHRY and CDR2 as SYGVKD. With V trimmed by 9 bases and J by 5 bases, 13 bases remained unmatched. CDR3 size: 14 residues. CDR3 region: CAISHPEAGDEQYF. CDR3 nucleotides: TGTGCCATTTCCCACCCTGAGGCGGGGGACGAGCAGTACTTC.

The chain is built from TRBV6-6 and TRBJ2-3; TRBD1 matches at 9 bases. The ends lost 4 bases at V and 2 bases at J; junction bases unmatched: 1. Germline lookup yields CDR1 MNHNY and CDR2 SVGAGI (reference sequence). The CDR3 spans 14 residues. The CDR3 is CASSSQGATDTQYF. The CDR3 DNA follows: TGTGCCAGCAGTTCACAGGGGGCCACAGATACGCAGTATTTT.

This chain connects TRBV5-4 to TRBJ2-1; 7 nucleotides agree with TRBD1. The CDR3 runs 15 residues. The J segment lost 7 bases and the V segment lost 0 bases, leaving 7 bases of the junction unmatched. Germline loops: CDR1 SGHNT, CDR2 YYREEE (reference sequence). The CDR3 spells CASSLGGTERNEQFF. The CDR3 DNA reads as TGTGCCAGCAGCTTGGGTGGGACAGAGCGAAATGAGCAGTTCTTC.

The genes are TRBV11-2 and TRBJ2-1, with D possibly TRBD2 on 5 matching bases. The germline CDR1 and CDR2 sequences are SGHAT and FQNNGV. CDR3 length: 15 amino acids. V lost 1 base, J lost 8 bases, and 15 bases lay in between. The CDR3 region is CASSLGPPSTHEQFF. CDR3 coding DNA: TGTGCCAGCAGCTTAGGTCCGCCTAGCACCCATGAGCAGTTCTTC.

The chain links TRBV6-6 to TRBJ1-1; 7 bases align to TRBD1. The germline V gene encodes CDR1 MNHNY and CDR2 SVGAGI (reference sequence). The V and J ends lost 4 bases and 4 bases, in that order; junction bases with no gene match: 9. CDR3 length equals 15 residues. This CDR3 reads CASSSPKTGITEAFF. In DNA form, the CDR3 reads TGTGCCAGCAGTTCTCCTAAGACAGGGATCACTGAAGCTTTCTTT.

This chain uses TRBV25-1 with TRBJ2-6, with D possibly being TRBD1 (6 bases). From germline, CDR1 is MGHDK and CDR2 SYGVNS. This CDR3 has 15 residues. V lost 4 bases, J lost 2 bases, and 9 bases lay in between. Here the CDR3 reads CASSGNRAGANVLTF. DNA for the CDR3: TGTGCCAGCAGTGGGAACAGGGCTGGGGCCAACGTCCTGACTTTC.

The genes are TRBV29-1 and TRBJ2-2; a possible D gene is TRBD2 (6 bases). The CDR3 sequence is 15 residues long. Trimming left V 5 bases short and J 0 bases short, with 13 bases between. Germline values: CDR1 SQVTM, CDR2 ANQGSEA. CDR3 sequence (DNA): TGCAGCGTTACGGAGGGCGGAGCGAACACCGGGGAGCTGTTTTTT. Residues: CSVTEGGANTGELFF.

The sample holds one count of this clone. V is TRBV14 and J is TRBJ1-1, with 9 positions matching TRBD1. Unmatched junction bases numbered 6, after V lost 3 bases and J lost 1 base. The germline CDR1 and CDR2 sequences are SGHDN and FVKESK. The CDR3 has 16 amino acids. The CDR3 sequence: CASSQKTTGGNTEAFF. The CDR3, as DNA: TGTGCCAGCAGCCAGAAGACGACAGGGGGGAACACTGAAGCTTTCTTT.

The rearrangement uses TRBV18 and TRBJ2-7; 10 bases are shared with TRBD1. Unmatched junction bases numbered 5, after V lost 4 bases and J lost 5 bases. The CDR3 loop spans 14 amino acids. Germline-derived CDR1 and CDR2 are KGHSH and LQKENI. CDR3 in DNA: TGTGCCAGCTCACGTAGGACAGGGGGAGACGAGCAGTACTTC. Residues: CASSRRTGGDEQYF.